Following are 8 T cell receptor beta chains from one sample sequenced in a study of siplizumab effects on memory and regulatory T cells (dated by TCRdb to between 2018 and 2021). The library was made by the immunoSEQ multiplex PCR assay. What TCRdb holds here is the immuneACCESS table cut down to in-frame rearrangements. Part of the clones is not present; checked against another copy, under half of the missing clones reflect an unresolved V gene, and the others are unexplained. The sample includes approximately 94,000 clones, with 93% observed a single time. The ten largest clonotypes hold roughly 7.1% of the sample. Input material: CD8+ T cells sorted from blood. The receptors shown here come from a human donor in good health.

This chain connects TRBV9 to TRBJ2-5, with unresolved D. The CDR3 covers 15 residues. Trimming pared 0 bases from V and 1 base from J, leaving 10 bases between. Germline CDR1 reads SGDLS; CDR2 reads YYNGEE. CDR3 protein: CASSVVGRIQETQYF. DNA for the CDR3: TGTGCCAGCAGCGTAGTCGGGCGGATCCAAGAGACCCAGTACTTC.

The genes are TRBV7-9 and TRBJ1-2, with D possibly being TRBD1 (6 bases). The CDR3 sequence is 13 residues long. The V gene lost 5 bases and the J gene lost 3 bases, with 10 bases spanning the gap. Looked up from germline, CDR1 is SEHNR and CDR2 is FQNEAQ (reference sequence). CDR3 in amino acids: CASSPGQYYGYTF. Here the CDR3 DNA reads TGTGCCAGCAGCCCTGGACAGTACTATGGCTACACCTTC.

The chain has TRBV11-3 and TRBJ2-2; D perhaps matches TRBD2 (6 bases). Trimming left V 5 bases short and J 4 bases short, with 17 bases between. The CDR3 is made up of 16 amino acids. CDR1 and CDR2 from the germline V gene are SGHNT and YENEEA. CDR3 coding DNA: TGTGCCAGCAGCCCCGCTAGAGGGAGGTCCACCGGGGAGCTGTTTTTT. Translation: CASSPARGRSTGELFF.

This chain uses TRBV11-3 with TRBJ2-3; 8 nucleotides match TRBD2. Germline assignment: CDR1 SGHNT and CDR2 YENEEA. The CDR3 length is 16 residues. The J segment lost 9 bases and the V segment lost 3 bases, leaving 14 bases of the junction unmatched. The CDR3 loop is CASSLGAGGAQETQYF. The CDR3 DNA sequence: TGTGCCAGCAGCTTGGGGGCGGGAGGCGCACAGGAAACGCAGTATTTT.

Written as DNA, the CDR3 is TGTGCCAGCACCTTCCAGCGGGAGTCGTGGAATGAGCAGTTCTTC. This translates into CASTFQRESWNEQFF. The rearrangement links TRBV13 to TRBJ2-1; 8 bases map to TRBD2. CDR1 and CDR2 from the germline V gene are PRHDT and FYEKMQ (reference sequence). Germline trimming cut 7 bases from V and 7 bases from J; bases unmatched to any gene: 12. The CDR3 spans 15 residues. The complete variable domain, with remaining parts taken from reference TRBV13 and TRBJ2-1, reads AAGVIQSPRHLIKEKRETATLKCYPIPRHDTVYWYQQGPGQDPQFLISFYEKMQSDKGSIPDRFSAQQFSDYHSELNMSSLELGDSALYFCASTFQRESWNEQFFGPGTRLTVL.

This chain joins TRBV5-4 and TRBJ2-1; D might be TRBD2 (5 bases). CDR3 length equals 15 residues. Trimming cost V 4 bases and J 10 bases, with 21 bases left between them. Looked up from germline, CDR1 is SGHNT and CDR2 is YYREEE (reference sequence). CDR3 bases: TGTGCCAGCAGCGGCCCGGCTAGCTTCTTGACAGAGCAGTTCTTC. This sequence encodes CASSGPASFLTEQFF.

This clone was detected once. This sequence joins TRBV5-6 and TRBJ1-6, with D possibly TRBD1 on 6 matching bases. Germline V gene sequence: CDR1 SGHDT, CDR2 YYEEEE. V lost 3 bases and J 7 bases, leaving 14 bases between the germline ends. The CDR3 length is 15 residues. The CDR3 loop reads CASSWGPRENSPLHF. CDR3 nucleotide sequence: TGTGCCAGCAGCTGGGGGCCCCGGGAGAATTCACCCCTCCACTTT.

This clone was counted a single time. V is TRBV4-3 and J is TRBJ2-7; 8 bases match TRBD2. V dropped 1 base and J dropped 3; count of bases not matched to a gene: 5. Germline V CDR1 and CDR2: LGHNA, YSLEER. The CDR3 runs to 15 residues. The CDR3 bases are TGCGCCAGCAGCCAAGTTAGCGGGACCGTCTACGAGCAGTACTTC. Translating it yields CASSQVSGTVYEQYF.